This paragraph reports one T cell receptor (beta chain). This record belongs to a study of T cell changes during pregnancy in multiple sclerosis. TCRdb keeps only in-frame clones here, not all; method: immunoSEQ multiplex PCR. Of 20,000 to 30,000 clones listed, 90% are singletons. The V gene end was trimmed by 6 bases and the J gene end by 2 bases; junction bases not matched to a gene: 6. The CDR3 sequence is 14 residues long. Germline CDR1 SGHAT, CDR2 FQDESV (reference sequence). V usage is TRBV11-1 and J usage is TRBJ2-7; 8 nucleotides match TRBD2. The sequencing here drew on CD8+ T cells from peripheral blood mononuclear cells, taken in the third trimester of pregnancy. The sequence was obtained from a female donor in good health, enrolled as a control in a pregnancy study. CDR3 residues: CASRFGRGPYEQYF. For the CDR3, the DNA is TGTGCCAGCAGATTCGGGAGGGGACCCTACGAGCAGTACTTC.